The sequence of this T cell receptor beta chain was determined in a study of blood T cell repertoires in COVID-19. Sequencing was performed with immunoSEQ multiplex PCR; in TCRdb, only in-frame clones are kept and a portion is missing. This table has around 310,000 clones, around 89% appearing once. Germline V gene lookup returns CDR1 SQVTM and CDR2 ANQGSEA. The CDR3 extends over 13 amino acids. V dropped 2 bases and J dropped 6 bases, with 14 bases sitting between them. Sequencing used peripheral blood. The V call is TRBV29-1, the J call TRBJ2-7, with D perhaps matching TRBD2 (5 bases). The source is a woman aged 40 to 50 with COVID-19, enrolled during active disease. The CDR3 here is CSVELVPGGEQYF. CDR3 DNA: TGCAGCGTTGAATTGGTCCCTGGAGGCGAGCAGTACTTC.